What follows are 10 T cell receptor beta chains derived from one specimen sequenced in a study of blood T cell repertoires in COVID-19. The assay was immunoSEQ multiplex PCR, and TCRdb's table has in-frame clones only and misses some. The sample includes tens of thousands of clones, roughly 89% of them seen just once. Sample: peripheral blood. These receptors originate from a man aged 50-60 years with active COVID-19.

The chain couples TRBV10-1 to TRBJ2-1; TRBD1 matches 8 bases. Germline CDR1 WNHNN, CDR2 SYGVQD (reference sequence). The CDR3 is 15 residues long. With 4 bases clipped from V and 1 base from J, the junction kept 3 bases outside the gene matches. CDR3 amino acids: CASSATGVSYNEQFF. The CDR3 DNA reads as TGCGCCAGCAGTGCGACAGGGGTGTCCTACAATGAGCAGTTCTTC.

V and J are TRBV7-9 and TRBJ2-1, with 14 bases identical to TRBD2. The CDR3 has 15 amino acids. The junction had 4 bases not matched to a gene; V was cut back by 5 bases and J by 7 bases. Germline values: CDR1 SEHNR, CDR2 FQNEAQ (reference sequence). CDR3 region: CASSQGTSGGNEQFF. CDR3 DNA sequence: TGTGCCAGCAGCCAAGGGACTAGCGGGGGTAATGAGCAGTTCTTC.

The genes are TRBV11-2 and TRBJ2-1, with 7 bases that match TRBD1. Germline V gene sequence: CDR1 SGHAT, CDR2 FQNNGV. V trimming: 3 bases; J trimming: 10 bases; junction bases outside the gene matches: 9. CDR3 length: 14 residues. CDR3: CASSLQGVGREQFF. CDR3 DNA sequence: TGTGCCAGCAGCTTGCAGGGGGTAGGCCGCGAGCAGTTCTTC.

The chain is built from TRBV6-6 and TRBJ1-2; 7 bases match TRBD1. V lost 2 bases, J lost 2 bases, and 5 bases stayed unmatched. This CDR3 comprises 15 residues. Germline values: CDR1 MNHNY, CDR2 SVGAGI (reference sequence). The DNA for the CDR3 is TGTGCCAGCAGTTACACAGAGACAGGGAACTATGGCTACACCTTC. Translating it yields CASSYTETGNYGYTF.

The chain carries TRBV28 and TRBJ2-7, with 9 positions matching TRBD1. V was clipped by 6 bases and J by 2 bases; unmatched bases: 11. The CDR3 extends over 16 amino acids. Germline CDR1 and CDR2: MDHEN and SYDVKM. The CDR3 DNA reads as TGTGCCAGCAGCCAGGGGGGGACAGGGACGGCCTACGAGCAGTACTTC. Translating gives CASSQGGTGTAYEQYF. The full variable domain, completed using reference TRBV28 and TRBJ2-7, is DVKVTQSSRYLVKRTGEKVFLECVQDMDHENMFWYRQDPGLGLRLIYFSYDVKMKEKGDIPEGYSVSREKKERFSLILESASTNQTSMYLCASSQGGTGTAYEQYFGPGTRLTVT.

This chain uses TRBV5-5 with TRBJ1-2, with D uncertain. V lost 0 bases and J lost 7, with 10 bases in between. The CDR3 totals 13 residues. CDR1 and CDR2 (germline): SGHKS, YYEKEE (reference sequence). CDR3 bases: TGTGCCAGCAGCTTGGGAGCAGGAGGTGGCTACACCTTC. Translation: CASSLGAGGGYTF.

The chain is built from TRBV7-9 and TRBJ2-3; D possibly corresponds to TRBD2 (5 bases). From germline, CDR1 is SEHNR and CDR2 FQNEAQ (reference sequence). This CDR3 has 16 amino acids. V was clipped by 5 bases and J by 5 bases, with 20 bases between them. The CDR3 DNA sequence: TGTGCCAGCAGCCCGAGGGCGCGCAGCGTAGGAGATACGCAGTATTTT. It yields the protein CASSPRARSVGDTQYF.

The gene calls are TRBV5-1 and TRBJ2-1, with 8 bases aligning to TRBD2. V lost 0 bases and J lost 9; bases outside the gene matches: 8. Germline loops: CDR1 SGHRS, CDR2 YFSETQ. The CDR3 covers 15 residues. CDR3 sequence (DNA): TGCGCCAGCAGCTTGGGCCTAGCGGGCGGGGGTGAGCAGTTCTTC. It codes for CASSLGLAGGGEQFF.

CDR3 sequence reads: CAIRNQQTYEQYF. In DNA form, the CDR3 reads TGTGCCATCAGAAACCAACAGACCTACGAGCAGTACTTC. This rearrangement joins TRBV10-3 to TRBJ2-7; D is uncertain. Germline lookup yields CDR1 ENHRY and CDR2 SYGVKD. Trimming removed 6 bases at V and 2 bases at J, with 11 bases between. The CDR3 is 13 residues long.

This clone was seen a few times. The chain combines TRBV18 with TRBJ1-2, with D perhaps TRBD1 (5 bases). Trimming took 0 bases from V and 6 from J, leaving 8 bases between them. The germline V gene has CDR1 KGHSH and CDR2 LQKENI. The CDR3 totals 13 residues. CDR3: CASSPPAGNGYTF. DNA of the CDR3: TGTGCCAGCTCACCACCTGCAGGGAATGGCTACACCTTC.